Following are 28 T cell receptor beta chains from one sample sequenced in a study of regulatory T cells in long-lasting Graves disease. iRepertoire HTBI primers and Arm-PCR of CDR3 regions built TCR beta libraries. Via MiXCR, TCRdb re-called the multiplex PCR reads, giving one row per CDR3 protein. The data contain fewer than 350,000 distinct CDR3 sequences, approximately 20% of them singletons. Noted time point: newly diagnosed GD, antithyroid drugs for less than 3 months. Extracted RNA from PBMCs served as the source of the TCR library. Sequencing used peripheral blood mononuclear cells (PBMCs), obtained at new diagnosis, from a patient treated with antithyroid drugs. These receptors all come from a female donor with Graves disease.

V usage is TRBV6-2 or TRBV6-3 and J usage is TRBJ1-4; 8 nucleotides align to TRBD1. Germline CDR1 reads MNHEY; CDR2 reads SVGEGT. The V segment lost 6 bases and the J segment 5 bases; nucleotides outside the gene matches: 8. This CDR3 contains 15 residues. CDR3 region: CASRVGQGQNEKLFF. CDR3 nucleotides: TGTGCCAGCAGGGTCGGACAGGGTCAAAATGAAAAACTGTTTTTT.

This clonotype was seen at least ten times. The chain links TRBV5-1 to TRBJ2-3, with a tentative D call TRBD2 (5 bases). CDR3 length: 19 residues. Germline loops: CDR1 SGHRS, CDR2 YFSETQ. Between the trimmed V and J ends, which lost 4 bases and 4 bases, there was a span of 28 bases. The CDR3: CASSPALGSGGLDSDTQYF. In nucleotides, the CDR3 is TGCGCCAGCAGCCCGGCGTTAGGAAGTGGAGGCTTGGACTCAGATACGCAGTATTTT.

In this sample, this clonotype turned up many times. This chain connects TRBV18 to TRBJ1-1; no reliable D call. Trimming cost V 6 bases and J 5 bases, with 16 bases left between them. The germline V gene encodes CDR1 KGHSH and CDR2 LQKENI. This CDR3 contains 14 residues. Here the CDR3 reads CASSSTATDTEAFF. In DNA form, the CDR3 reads TGTGCCAGCTCCTCCACCGCGACGGATACTGAAGCTTTCTTT.

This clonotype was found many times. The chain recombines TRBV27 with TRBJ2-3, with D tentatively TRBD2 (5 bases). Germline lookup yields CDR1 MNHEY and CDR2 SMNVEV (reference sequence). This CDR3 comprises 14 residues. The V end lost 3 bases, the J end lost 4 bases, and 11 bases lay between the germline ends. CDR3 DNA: TGTGCCAGCAGTTTGGGTGCGGGCGCAGATACGCAGTATTTT. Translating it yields CASSLGAGADTQYF.

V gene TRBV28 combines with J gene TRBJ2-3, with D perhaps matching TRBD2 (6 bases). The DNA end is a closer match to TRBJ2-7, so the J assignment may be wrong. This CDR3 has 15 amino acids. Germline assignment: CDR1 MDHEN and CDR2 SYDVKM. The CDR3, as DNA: TGTGCCAGCAGTTTCCAGGGCGGGGAGCGGTACGAGCAGTACTTC. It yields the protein CASSFQGGERYEQYF.

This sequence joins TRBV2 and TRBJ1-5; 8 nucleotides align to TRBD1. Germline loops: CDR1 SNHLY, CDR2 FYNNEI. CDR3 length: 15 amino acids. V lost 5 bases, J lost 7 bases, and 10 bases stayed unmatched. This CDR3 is CASSPSQGAGQPQHF. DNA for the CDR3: TGTGCCAGCAGTCCTTCGCAGGGGGCTGGACAGCCCCAGCATTTT.

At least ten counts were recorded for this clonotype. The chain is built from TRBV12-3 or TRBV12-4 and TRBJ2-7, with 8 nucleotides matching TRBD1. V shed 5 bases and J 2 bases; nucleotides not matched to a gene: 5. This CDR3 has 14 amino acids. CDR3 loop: CASSGQGEAYEQYF. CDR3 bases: TGTGCCAGCAGTGGACAGGGAGAGGCCTACGAGCAGTACTTC.

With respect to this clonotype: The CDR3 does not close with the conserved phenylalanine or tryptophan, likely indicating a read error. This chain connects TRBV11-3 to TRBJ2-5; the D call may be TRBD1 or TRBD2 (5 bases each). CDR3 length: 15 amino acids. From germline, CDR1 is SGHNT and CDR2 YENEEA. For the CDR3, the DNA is TGTGCCAGCAGCGAGAGAGGGACGTTGCAAGATACCCAGTACTGC. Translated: CASSERGTLQDTQYC.

The CDR3 DNA is TGTGCCAGCAGTAACGAGTCGGGATCCTCGGAGCAGTACTTC. It encodes CASSNESGSSEQYF. The chain combines TRBV6-1 with TRBJ2-7; maybe TRBD2 (5 bases). The germline V gene encodes CDR1 MNHNS and CDR2 SASEGT. Trimming removed 5 bases at V and 7 bases at J, with 18 bases between. The CDR3 is 14 residues long.

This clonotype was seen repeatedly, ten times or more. CDR3 DNA sequence: TGTGCCAGCAGCGGGGACTACCAGAACACCGGGGAGCTGTTTTTT. Translation gives CASSGDYQNTGELFF. The J gene is TRBJ2-2, the V gene TRBV11-2; 7 positions match TRBD2. V was pared by 5 bases and J by 1 base, with 4 bases of the junction left unmatched. The CDR3 extends over 15 amino acids. CDR1 is SGHAT, CDR2 FQNNGV, per germline. Supplemented by reference TRBV11-2 and TRBJ2-2, the full variable domain reads EAGVAQSPRYKIIEKRQSVAFWCNPISGHATLYWYQQILGQGPKLLIQFQNNGVVDDSQLPKDRFSAERLKGVDSTLKIQPAKLEDSAVYLCASSGDYQNTGELFFGEGSRLTVL.

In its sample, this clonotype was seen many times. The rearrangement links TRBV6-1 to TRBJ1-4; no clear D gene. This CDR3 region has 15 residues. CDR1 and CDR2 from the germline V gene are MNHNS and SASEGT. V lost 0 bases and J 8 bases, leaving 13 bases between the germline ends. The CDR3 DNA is TGTGCCAGCAGTGAAGCGGGAGGATTTTGGGAAAAACTGTTTTTT. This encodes CASSEAGGFWEKLFF.

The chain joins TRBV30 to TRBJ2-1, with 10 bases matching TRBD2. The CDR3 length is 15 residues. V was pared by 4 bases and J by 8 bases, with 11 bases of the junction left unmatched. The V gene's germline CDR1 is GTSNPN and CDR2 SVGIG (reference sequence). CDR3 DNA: TGTGCCTGGAACCCTCTAGCGGGAGACTCGGATGAGCAGTTCTTC. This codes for CAWNPLAGDSDEQFF.

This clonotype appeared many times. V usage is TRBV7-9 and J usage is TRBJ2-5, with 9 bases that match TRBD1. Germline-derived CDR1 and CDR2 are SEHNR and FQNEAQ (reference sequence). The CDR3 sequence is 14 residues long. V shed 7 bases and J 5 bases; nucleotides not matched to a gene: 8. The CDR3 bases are TGTGCCAGCACCCGAGGTGGGACAGGGGAGACCCAGTACTTC. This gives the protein CASTRGGTGETQYF.

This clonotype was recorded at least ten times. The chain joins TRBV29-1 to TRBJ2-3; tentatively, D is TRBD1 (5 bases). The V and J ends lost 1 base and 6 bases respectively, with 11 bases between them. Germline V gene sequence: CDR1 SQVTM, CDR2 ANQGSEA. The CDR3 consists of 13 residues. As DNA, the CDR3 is TGCAGCGTTGAAGGGAAGGGGATGGATACGCAGTATTTT. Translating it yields CSVEGKGMDTQYF.

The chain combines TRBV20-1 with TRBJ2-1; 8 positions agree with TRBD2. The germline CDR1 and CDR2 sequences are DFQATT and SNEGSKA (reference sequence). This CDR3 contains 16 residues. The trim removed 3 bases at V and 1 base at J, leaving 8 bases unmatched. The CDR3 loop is CSASSREGRSYNEQFF. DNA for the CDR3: TGCAGTGCTAGTAGCCGGGAGGGCCGGTCCTACAATGAGCAGTTCTTC.

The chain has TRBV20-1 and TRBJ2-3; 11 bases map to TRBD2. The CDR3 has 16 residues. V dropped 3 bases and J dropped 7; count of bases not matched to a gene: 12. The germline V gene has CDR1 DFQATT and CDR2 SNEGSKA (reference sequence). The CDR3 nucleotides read TGCAGTGCTAGGGTTACCTTAGCGGGAGGGCCACATACGCAGTATTTT. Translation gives CSARVTLAGGPHTQYF.

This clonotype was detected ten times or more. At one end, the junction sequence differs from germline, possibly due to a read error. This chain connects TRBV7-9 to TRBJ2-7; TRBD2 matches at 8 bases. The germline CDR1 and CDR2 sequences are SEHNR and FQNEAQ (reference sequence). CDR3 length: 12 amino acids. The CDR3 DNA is TGTGCCACCAGCGGGAGCGAGAACGAGCAGTACTTC. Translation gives CATSGSENEQYF.

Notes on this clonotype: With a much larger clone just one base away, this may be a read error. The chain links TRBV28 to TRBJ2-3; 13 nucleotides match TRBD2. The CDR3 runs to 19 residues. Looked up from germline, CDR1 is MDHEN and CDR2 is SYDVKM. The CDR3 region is CAGSSTPGTSGKGTDTQYF. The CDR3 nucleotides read TGTGCCGGCAGTTCAACTCCCGGGACTAGCGGGAAGGGCACAGATACGCAGTATTTT.

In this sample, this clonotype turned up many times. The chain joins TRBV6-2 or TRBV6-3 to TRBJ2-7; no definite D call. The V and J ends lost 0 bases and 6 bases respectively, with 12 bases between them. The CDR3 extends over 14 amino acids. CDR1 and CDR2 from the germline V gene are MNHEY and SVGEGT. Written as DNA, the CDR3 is TGTGCCAGCAGTTACTCTAGGATGTCTCTCGAGCAGTACTTC. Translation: CASSYSRMSLEQYF.

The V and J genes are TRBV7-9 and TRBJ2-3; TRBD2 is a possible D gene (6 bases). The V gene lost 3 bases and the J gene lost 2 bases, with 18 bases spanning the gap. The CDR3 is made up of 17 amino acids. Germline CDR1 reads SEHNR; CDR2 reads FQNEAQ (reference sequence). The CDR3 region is CASSFSESSENTDTQYF. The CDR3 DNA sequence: TGTGCCAGCAGCTTTTCCGAGTCTAGCGAAAACACAGATACGCAGTATTTT.

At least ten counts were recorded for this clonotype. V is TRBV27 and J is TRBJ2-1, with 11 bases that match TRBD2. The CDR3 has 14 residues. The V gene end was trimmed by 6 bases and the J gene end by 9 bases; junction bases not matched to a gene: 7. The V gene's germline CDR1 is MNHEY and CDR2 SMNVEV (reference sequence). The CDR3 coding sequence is TGTGCCAGCAGCCTTCGACTAGCGGGGCTTGAGCAGTTCTTC. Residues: CASSLRLAGLEQFF.

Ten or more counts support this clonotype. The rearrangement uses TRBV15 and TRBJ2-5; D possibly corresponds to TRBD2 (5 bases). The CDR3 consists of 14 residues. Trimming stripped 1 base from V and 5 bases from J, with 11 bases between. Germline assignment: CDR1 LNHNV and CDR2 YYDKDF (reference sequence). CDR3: CATSRVSRGETQYF. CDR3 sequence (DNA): TGTGCCACCAGCAGAGTCAGCCGAGGGGAGACCCAGTACTTC.

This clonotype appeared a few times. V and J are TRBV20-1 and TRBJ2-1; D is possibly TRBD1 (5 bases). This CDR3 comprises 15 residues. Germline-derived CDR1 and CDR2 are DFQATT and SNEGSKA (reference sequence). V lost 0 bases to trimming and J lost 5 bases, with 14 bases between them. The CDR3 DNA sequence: TGCAGTGCTAGAGACAGGGCTCACCAAAACAATGAGCAGTTCTTC. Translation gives CSARDRAHQNNEQFF.

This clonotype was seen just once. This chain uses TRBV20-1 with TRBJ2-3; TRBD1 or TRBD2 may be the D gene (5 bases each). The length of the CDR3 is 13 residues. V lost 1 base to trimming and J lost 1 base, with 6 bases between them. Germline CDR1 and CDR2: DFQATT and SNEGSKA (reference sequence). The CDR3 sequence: CSARGDRTDTQYF. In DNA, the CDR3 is TGCAGTGCTAGAGGGGACCGCACAGATACGCAGTATTTT.

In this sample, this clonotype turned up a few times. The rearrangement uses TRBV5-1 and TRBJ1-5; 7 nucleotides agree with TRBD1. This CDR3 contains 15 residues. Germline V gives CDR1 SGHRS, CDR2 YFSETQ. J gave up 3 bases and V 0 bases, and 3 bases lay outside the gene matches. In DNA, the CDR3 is TGCGCCAGCAGCTTGGGACAGGGTAACAATCAGCCCCAGCATTTT. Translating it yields CASSLGQGNNQPQHF. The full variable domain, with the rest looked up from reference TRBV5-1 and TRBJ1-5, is KAGVTQTPRYLIKTRGQQVTLSCSPISGHRSVSWYQQTPGQGLQFLFEYFSETQRNKGNFPGRFSGRQFSNSRSEMNVSTLELGDSALYLCASSLGQGNNQPQHFGDGTRLSIL.

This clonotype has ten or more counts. The CDR3 coding sequence is TGCAGTGCGGCGGGAGGTATTGGGGAGCAGTACTTC. Residues: CSAAGGIGEQYF. V gene TRBV20-1 combines with J gene TRBJ2-7, with 8 bases identical to TRBD2. The CDR3 is 12 amino acids. Germline V CDR1 and CDR2: DFQATT, SNEGSKA (reference sequence). With V trimmed by 6 bases and J by 7 bases, 8 bases remained unmatched.

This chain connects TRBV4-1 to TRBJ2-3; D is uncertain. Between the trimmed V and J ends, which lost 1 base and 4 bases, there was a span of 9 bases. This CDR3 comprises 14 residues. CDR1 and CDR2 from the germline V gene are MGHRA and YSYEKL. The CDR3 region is CASSQVAVPDTQYF. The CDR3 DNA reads TGCGCCAGCAGCCAAGTAGCAGTCCCAGATACGCAGTATTTT.

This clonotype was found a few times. The CDR3 DNA sequence: TGTGCCAGCAGCCGAGGGGCTGTTGTGGACGAGCAGTACTTC. It codes for CASSRGAVVDEQYF. The chain couples TRBV12-3 or TRBV12-4 to TRBJ2-7, with D possibly being TRBD1 or TRBD2 (5 bases each). CDR3 length: 14 residues. Trimming took 6 bases from V and 5 from J, leaving 17 bases between them.